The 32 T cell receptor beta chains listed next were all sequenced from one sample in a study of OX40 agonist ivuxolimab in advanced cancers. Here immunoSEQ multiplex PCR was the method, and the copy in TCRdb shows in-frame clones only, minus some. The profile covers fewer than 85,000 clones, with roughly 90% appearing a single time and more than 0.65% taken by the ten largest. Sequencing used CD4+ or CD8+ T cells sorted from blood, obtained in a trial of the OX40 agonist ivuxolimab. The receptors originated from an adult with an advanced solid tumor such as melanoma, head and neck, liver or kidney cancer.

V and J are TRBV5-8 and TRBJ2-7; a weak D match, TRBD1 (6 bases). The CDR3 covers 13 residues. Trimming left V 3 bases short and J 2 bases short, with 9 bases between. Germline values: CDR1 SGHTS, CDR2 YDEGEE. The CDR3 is CASSSDRAYEQYF. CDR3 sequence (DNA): TGTGCCAGCAGCTCGGACAGAGCCTACGAGCAGTACTTC. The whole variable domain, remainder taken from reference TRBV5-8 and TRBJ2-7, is EAGVTQSPTHLIKTRGQQATLRCSPISGHTSVYWYQQALGLGLQFLLWYDEGEERNRGNFPPRFSGRQFPNYSSELNVNALELEDSALYLCASSSDRAYEQYFGPGTRLTVT.

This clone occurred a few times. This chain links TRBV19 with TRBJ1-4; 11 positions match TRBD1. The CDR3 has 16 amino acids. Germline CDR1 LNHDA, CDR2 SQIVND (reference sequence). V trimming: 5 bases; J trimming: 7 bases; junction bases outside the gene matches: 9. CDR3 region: CASSPTRTGGLEKLFF. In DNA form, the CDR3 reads TGTGCCAGTAGTCCCACCAGGACAGGGGGCCTTGAAAAACTGTTTTTT.

As DNA, the CDR3 is TGTGCCTGGACGGACTGGACGAACGAGCAGTACTTC. This sequence encodes CAWTDWTNEQYF. The rearrangement joins TRBV30 to TRBJ2-7; a possible D gene is TRBD2 (5 bases). CDR1 is GTSNPN, CDR2 SVGIG, per germline (reference sequence). Trimming cost V 4 bases and J 5 bases, with 12 bases left between them. There are 12 residues in the CDR3.

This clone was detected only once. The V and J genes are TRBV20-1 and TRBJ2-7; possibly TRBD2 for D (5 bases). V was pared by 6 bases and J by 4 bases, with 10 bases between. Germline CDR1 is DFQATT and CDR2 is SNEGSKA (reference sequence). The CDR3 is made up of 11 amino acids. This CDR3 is CSARGPYEQYF. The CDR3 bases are TGCAGTGCCCGCGGGCCATACGAGCAGTACTTC.

In nucleotides, the CDR3 is TGTGCCAGCAGTCGGACAGGGGCCAACTATGGCTACACCTTC. It codes for CASSRTGANYGYTF. The V gene is TRBV6-6, the J gene TRBJ1-2; 9 bases align to TRBD1. The length of the CDR3 is 14 residues. The germline V gene has CDR1 MNHNY and CDR2 SVGAGI (reference sequence). V gave up 5 bases and J gave up 2 bases; unmatched junction bases: 3.

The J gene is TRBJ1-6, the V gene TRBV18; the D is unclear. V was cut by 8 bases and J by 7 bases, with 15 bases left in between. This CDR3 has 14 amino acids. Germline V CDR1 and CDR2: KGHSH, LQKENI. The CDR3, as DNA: TGTGCCAGCGGAGAGAGGGCTACCAATTCACCCCTCCACTTT. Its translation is CASGERATNSPLHF.

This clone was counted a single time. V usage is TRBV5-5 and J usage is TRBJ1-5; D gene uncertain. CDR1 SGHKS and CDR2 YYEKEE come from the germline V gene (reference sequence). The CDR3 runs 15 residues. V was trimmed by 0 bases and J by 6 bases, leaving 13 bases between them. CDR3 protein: CASSLAEAGIQPQHF. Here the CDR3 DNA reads TGTGCCAGCAGCTTGGCTGAGGCGGGGATTCAGCCCCAGCATTTT.

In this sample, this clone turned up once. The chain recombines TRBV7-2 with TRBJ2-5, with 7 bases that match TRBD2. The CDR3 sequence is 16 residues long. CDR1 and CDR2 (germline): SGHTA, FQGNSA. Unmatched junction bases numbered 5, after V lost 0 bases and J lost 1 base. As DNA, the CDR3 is TGTGCCAGCAGCTTAGCGCAGGTAGCGGGCCAAGAGACCCAGTACTTC. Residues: CASSLAQVAGQETQYF.

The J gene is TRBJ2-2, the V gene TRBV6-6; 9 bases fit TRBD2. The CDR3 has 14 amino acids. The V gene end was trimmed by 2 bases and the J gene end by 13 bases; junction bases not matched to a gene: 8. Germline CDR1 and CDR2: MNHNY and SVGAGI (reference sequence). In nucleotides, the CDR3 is TGTGCCAGCAGTTACGCGGGAGGGGAGCTGTGGCTGTTTTTT. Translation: CASSYAGGELWLFF.

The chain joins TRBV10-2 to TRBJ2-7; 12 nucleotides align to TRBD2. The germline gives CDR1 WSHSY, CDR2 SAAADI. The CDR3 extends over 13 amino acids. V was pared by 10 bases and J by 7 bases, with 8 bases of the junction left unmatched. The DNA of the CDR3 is TGCGCCACCAGACTAGCGGGGGCTCCTGAGCAGTACTTC. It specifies CATRLAGAPEQYF.

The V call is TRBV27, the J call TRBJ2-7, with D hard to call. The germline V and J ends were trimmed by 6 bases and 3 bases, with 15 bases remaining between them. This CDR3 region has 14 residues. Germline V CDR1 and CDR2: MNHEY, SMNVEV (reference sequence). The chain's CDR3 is CASRSHTDIYEQYF. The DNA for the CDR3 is TGTGCCAGCAGGAGCCACACAGATATCTACGAGCAGTACTTC.

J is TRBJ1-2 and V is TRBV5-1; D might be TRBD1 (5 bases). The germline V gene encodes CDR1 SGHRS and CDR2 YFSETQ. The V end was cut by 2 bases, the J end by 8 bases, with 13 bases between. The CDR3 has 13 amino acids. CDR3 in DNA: TGCGCCAGCAGCTTTGAGGTCGGGGACGGCTACACCTTC. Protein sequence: CASSFEVGDGYTF.

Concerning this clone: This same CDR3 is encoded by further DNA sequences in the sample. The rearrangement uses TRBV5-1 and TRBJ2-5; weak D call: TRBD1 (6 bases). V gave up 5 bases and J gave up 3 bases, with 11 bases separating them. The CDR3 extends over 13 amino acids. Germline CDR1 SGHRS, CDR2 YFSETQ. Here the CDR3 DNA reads TGCGCCAGCAGTCGCGACAGGAAAGAGACCCAGTACTTC. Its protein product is CASSRDRKETQYF.

CDR3 DNA sequence: TGCGCCAGCAGCTCGTACTCTGGACAGGGGAACACTGAAGCTTTCTTT. The encoded protein is CASSSYSGQGNTEAFF. The chain couples TRBV5-1 to TRBJ1-1, with 8 bases that match TRBD1. The CDR3 length is 16 residues. Germline CDR1 reads SGHRS; CDR2 reads YFSETQ. The junction had 8 bases not matched to a gene; V was cut back by 3 bases and J by 1 base. The variable domain in full, with the rest retrieved from reference TRBV5-1 and TRBJ1-1, is KAGVTQTPRYLIKTRGQQVTLSCSPISGHRSVSWYQQTPGQGLQFLFEYFSETQRNKGNFPGRFSGRQFSNSRSEMNVSTLELGDSALYLCASSSYSGQGNTEAFFGQGTRLTVV.

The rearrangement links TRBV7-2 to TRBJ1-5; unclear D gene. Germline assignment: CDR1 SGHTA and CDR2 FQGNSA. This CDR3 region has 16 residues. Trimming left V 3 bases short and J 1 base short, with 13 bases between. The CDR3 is CASSFKFGRSNQPQHF. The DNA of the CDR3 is TGTGCCAGCAGCTTTAAGTTCGGGCGGAGCAATCAGCCCCAGCATTTT.

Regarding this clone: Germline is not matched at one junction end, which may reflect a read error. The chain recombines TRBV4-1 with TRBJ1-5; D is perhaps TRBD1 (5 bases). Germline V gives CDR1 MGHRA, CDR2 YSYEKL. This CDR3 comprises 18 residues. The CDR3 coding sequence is TGCGCCAGCAGTCAAGGCCCCGGCAGGGAATATAGCAATCAGCCCCAGCATTTT. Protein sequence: CASSQGPGREYSNQPQHF.

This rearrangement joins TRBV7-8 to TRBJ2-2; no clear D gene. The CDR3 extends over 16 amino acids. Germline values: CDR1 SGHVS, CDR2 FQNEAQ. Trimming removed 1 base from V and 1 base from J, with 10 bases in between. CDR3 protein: CASSLVRVRNTGELFF. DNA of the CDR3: TGTGCCAGCAGCTTAGTACGGGTGCGGAACACCGGGGAGCTGTTTTTT.

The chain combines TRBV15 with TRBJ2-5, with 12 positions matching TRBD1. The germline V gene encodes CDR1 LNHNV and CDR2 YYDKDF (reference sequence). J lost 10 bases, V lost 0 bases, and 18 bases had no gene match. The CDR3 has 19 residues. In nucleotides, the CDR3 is TGTGCCACCAGCAGAGATCTTCTTGGGACAGGGGGCTCGAGAAGTGACCAGTACTTC. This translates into CATSRDLLGTGGSRSDQYF.

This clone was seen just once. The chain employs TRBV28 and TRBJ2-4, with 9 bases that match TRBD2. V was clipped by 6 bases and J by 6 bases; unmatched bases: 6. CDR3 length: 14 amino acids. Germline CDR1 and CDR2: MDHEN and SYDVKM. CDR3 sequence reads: CASSLREGTNIQYF. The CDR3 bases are TGTGCCAGCAGCCTGCGGGAGGGCACAAACATTCAGTACTTC. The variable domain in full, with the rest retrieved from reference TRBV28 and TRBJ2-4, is DVKVTQSSRYLVKRTGEKVFLECVQDMDHENMFWYRQDPGLGLRLIYFSYDVKMKEKGDIPEGYSVSREKKERFSLILESASTNQTSMYLCASSLREGTNIQYFGAGTRLSVL.

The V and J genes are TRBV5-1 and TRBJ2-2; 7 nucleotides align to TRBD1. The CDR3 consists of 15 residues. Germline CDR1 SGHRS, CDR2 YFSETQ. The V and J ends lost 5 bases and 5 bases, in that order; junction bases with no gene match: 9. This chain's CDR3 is CASRAGTVTTGELFF. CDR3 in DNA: TGCGCCAGCAGAGCCGGGACAGTAACAACCGGGGAGCTGTTTTTT.

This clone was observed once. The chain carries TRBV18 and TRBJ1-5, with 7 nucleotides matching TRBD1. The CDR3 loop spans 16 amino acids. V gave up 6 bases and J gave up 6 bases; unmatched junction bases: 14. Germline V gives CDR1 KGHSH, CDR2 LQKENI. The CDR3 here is CASSPNQGEGSQPQHF. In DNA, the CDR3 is TGTGCCAGCTCTCCTAATCAGGGGGAAGGGAGTCAGCCCCAGCATTTT. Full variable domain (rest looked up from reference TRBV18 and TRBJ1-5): NAGVMQNPRHLVRRRGQEARLRCSPMKGHSHVYWYRQLPEEGLKFMVYLQKENIIDESGMPKERFSAEFPKEGPSILRIQQVVRGDSAAYFCASSPNQGEGSQPQHFGDGTRLSIL.

In nucleotides, the CDR3 is TGTGCCAGCCGGACAGGGCCCGCGGGCTATGGCTACACCTTC. Protein: CASRTGPAGYGYTF. The chain has TRBV28 and TRBJ1-2, with TRBD1 matching 8 bases. The CDR3 runs to 14 residues. After removal of 8 bases from V and 4 bases from J, the junction contained 9 bases not matched to a gene. Germline CDR1 and CDR2: MDHEN and SYDVKM.

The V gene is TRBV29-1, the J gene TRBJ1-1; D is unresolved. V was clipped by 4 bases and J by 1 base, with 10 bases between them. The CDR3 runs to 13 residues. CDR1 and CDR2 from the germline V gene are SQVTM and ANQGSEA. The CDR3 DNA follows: TGCAGCGTTGGAAAAGGAACGAACACTGAAGCTTTCTTT. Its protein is CSVGKGTNTEAFF.

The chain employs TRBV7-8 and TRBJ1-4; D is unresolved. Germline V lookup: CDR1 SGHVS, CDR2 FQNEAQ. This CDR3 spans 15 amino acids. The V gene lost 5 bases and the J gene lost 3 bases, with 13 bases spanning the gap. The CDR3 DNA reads TGTGCCAGCAGCCTCGACCGGGCCTCTAATGAAAAACTGTTTTTT. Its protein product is CASSLDRASNEKLFF. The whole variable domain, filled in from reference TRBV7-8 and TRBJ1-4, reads GAGVSQSPRYKVAKRGQDVALRCDPISGHVSLFWYQQALGQGPEFLTYFQNEAQLDKSGLPSDRFFAERPEGSVSTLKIQRTQQEDSAVYLCASSLDRASNEKLFFGSGTQLSVL.

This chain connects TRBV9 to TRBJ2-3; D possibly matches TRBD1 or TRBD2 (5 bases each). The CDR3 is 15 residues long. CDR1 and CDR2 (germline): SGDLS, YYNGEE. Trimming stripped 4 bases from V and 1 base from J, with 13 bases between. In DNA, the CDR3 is TGTGCCAGCAGCCCCGGGACCTTCCGCACAGATACGCAGTATTTT. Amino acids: CASSPGTFRTDTQYF.

The CDR3 DNA follows: TGCGCCAGCAGAACTAGTGTAGCCAATGAGCAGTTCTTC. Its translation is CASRTSVANEQFF. J is TRBJ2-1 and V is TRBV5-1, with D tentatively TRBD2 (5 bases). CDR3 length equals 13 residues. The V end was cut by 5 bases, the J end by 6 bases, with 12 bases between. Per the germline V gene, CDR1 is SGHRS and CDR2 is YFSETQ.

In DNA form, the CDR3 reads TGTGCCAGCAGCCCCCGACAGGGGTTAGGTGAGACCCAGTACTTC. Its protein is CASSPRQGLGETQYF. This rearrangement joins TRBV9 to TRBJ2-5, with 8 nucleotides matching TRBD1. Trimming removed 4 bases from V and 5 bases from J; junction bases left unmatched: 10. This CDR3 is built from 15 residues. Per germline, CDR1 SGDLS and CDR2 YYNGEE.

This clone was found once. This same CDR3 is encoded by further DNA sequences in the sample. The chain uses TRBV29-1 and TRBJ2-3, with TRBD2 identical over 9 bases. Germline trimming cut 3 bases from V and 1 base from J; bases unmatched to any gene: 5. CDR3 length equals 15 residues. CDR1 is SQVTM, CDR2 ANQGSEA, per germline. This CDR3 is CSVEGAGGGTDTQYF. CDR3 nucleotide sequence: TGCAGCGTTGAGGGTGCGGGGGGGGGCACAGATACGCAGTATTTT.

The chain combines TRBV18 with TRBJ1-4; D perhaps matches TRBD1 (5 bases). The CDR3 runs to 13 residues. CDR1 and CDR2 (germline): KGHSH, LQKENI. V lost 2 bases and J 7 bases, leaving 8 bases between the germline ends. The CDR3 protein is CASSPWQGEKLFF. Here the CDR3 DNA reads TGTGCCAGCTCACCATGGCAGGGTGAAAAACTGTTTTTT.

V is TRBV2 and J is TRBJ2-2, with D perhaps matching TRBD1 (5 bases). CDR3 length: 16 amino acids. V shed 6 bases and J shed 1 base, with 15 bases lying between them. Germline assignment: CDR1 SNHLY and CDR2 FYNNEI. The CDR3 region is CASRPDTTGNTGELFF. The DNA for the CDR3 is TGTGCCAGCAGGCCCGATACCACAGGGAACACCGGGGAGCTGTTTTTT.

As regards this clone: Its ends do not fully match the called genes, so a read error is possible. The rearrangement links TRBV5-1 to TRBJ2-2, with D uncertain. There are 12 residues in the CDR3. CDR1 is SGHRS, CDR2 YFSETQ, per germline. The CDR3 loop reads CASRRNAGELFF. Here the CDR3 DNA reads TGCGCCAGCAGGAGGAACGCCGGGGAGCTGTTTTTT.

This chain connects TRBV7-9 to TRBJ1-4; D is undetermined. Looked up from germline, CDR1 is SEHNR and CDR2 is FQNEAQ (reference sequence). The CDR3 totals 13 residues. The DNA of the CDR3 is TGTGCATACGGCGGCGCAACTAATGAAAAACTGTTTTTT. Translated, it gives CAYGGATNEKLFF.